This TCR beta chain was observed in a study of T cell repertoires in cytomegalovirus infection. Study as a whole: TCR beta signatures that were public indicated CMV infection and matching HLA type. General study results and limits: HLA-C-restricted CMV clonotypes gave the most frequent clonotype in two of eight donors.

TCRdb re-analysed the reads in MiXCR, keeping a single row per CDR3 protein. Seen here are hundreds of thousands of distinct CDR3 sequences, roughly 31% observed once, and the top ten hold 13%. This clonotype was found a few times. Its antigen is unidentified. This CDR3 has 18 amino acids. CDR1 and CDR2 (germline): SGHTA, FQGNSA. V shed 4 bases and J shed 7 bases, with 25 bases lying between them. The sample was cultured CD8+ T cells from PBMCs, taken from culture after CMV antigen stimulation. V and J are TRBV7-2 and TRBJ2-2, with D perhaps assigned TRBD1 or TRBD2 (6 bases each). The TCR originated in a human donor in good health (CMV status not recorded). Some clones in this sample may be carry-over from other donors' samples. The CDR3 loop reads CASSYGGRGQKSFGELFF. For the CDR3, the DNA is TGTGCCAGCAGCTACGGGGGCCGCGGGCAGAAGAGTTTCGGGGAGCTGTTTTTT.